This TCR beta chain was documented in a study of T cell responses to AZD1222 COVID-19 vaccine. Broader study findings: The study identified only six AZD1222 recipients as seropositive at baseline. The study found vaccine-associated CD4 TCRs spanning spike, dominant at 160-218 and 743-854. Among spike-specific TCRs, nearly half reportedly target unmutated variant regions.

Comment on this clone: What it recognizes is unknown.

The data were produced by immunoSEQ multiplex PCR, yet TCRdb's version contains in-frame clones alone and is incomplete. Altogether 70,000 to 75,000 clones are present, around 90% being singletons, with the ten largest covering around 1.2%. The germline CDR1 and CDR2 sequences are LGHDT and YNNKEL (reference sequence). CDR3 length: 15 amino acids. The V gene end was trimmed by 3 bases and the J gene end by 8 bases; junction bases not matched to a gene: 6. The sample here was peripheral blood, taken 28 days after the second AZD1222 dose. The J gene is TRBJ1-4, the V gene TRBV3-1 (or the pseudogene TRBV3-2); 10 positions match TRBD1. The source of this sequence is an adult who received the AZD1222 COVID-19 vaccine. The CDR3 bases are TGTGCCAGCAGCCACCGACAGGGGGCTAGGGAAAAACTGTTTTTT. It specifies CASSHRQGAREKLFF.